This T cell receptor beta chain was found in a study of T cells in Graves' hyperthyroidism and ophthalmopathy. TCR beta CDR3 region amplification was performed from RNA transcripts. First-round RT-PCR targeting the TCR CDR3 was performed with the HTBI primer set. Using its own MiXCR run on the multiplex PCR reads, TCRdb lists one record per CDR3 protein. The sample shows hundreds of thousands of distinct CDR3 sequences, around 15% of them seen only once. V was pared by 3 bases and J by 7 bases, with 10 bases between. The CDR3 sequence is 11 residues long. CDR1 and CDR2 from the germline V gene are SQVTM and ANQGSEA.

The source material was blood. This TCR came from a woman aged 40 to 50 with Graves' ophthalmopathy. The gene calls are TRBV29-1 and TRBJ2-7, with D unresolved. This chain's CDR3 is CSVEVGREQYF. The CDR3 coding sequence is TGCAGCGTTGAGGTGGGTCGAGAGCAGTACTTC.